The 4 T cell receptor beta chains listed next were all sequenced from one sample in a study of monozygotic twins with inflammatory bowel disease. TCRdb reprocessed the 5' RACE reads and reports one entry per CDR3 protein, with no DNA. The data include approximately 400,000 distinct CDR3 sequences; the top ten clones carry 2.4%. Sequencing was performed on blood. The source is a human donor with ulcerative colitis or Crohn's disease, or a healthy co-twin of an affected twin (not recorded which).

V gene TRBV20-1 combines with J gene TRBJ2-1; TCRdb's assignment of TRBD2 cannot be checked, as there is no DNA. This CDR3 contains 17 residues. In germline, CDR1 is DFQATT, CDR2 SNEGSKA (reference sequence). The CDR3 reads CSARDSRLVLTYNEQFF.

This rearrangement joins TRBV20-1 to TRBJ2-1; with no DNA, the TCRdb D assignment of TRBD2 cannot be verified. CDR3 length equals 15 residues. CDR1 is DFQATT and CDR2 is SNEGSKA in the germline V gene (reference sequence). CDR3 region: CSASTGTSEYNEQFF.

This chain connects TRBV20-1 to TRBJ2-2; checking the TCRdb D call of TRBD1 is not possible without DNA. CDR1 is DFQATT and CDR2 is SNEGSKA in the germline V gene (reference sequence). The CDR3 extends over 15 amino acids. The CDR3 sequence is CSAIIGGVGTGELFF.

The rearrangement joins TRBV12-2 to TRBJ2-6; TCRdb lists TRBD1, though no DNA is available to test this call. TRBV12-2 is deemed a pseudogene. The CDR3 covers 17 residues. CDR3: CASRLKQGSSGANVLTF.